This T cell receptor (beta chain) was found in a study of T cell responses to AZD1222 COVID-19 vaccine. Study at large: Combined were second doses at about 4 or about 12 weeks.

The length of the CDR3 is 11 residues. V was cut by 5 bases and J by 1 base, with 2 bases left in between. Germline loops: CDR1 LGHDT, CDR2 YNNKEL (reference sequence). Study outcomes and limitations: White British people made up most donors, females outnumbered males, and clonal diversity was possibly underestimated. Reports say nearly half of spike-specific TCRs go after unmutated variant regions.

A word on this clone: No antigen is known for it.

Using immunoSEQ multiplex PCR, the repertoire was profiled, and TCRdb retains in-frame clones only, with some absent. This sample has around 180,000 clones, with 85% to 95% found just once. The rearrangement links TRBV3-1 (or the pseudogene TRBV3-2) to TRBJ2-5; D unclear. This sequence originates from an adult in good health. Sequences were derived from peripheral blood, sampled on day 0 of AZD1222 vaccination. The CDR3 nucleotides read TGTGCCAGCAGCTCCCAAGAGACCCAGTACTTC. Protein sequence: CASSSQETQYF.